This T cell receptor (beta chain) was found in a study of shared T cell receptors in the human thymus. The method was immunoSEQ multiplex PCR; TCRdb's version includes in-frame clones alone and lacks a portion of them. The sample consists of hundreds of thousands of clones, 70% to 90% of them appearing once. Per germline, CDR1 SGHNT and CDR2 YENEEA. The CDR3 totals 15 residues. V was cut by 0 bases and J by 2 bases, with 9 bases left in between. These same data were also listed under a study on human thymus T cells. From that study: Healthy Finnish infants undergoing corrective surgery for congenital heart defects were the donors. It looked as if thymic and blood repertoires used V and J genes in a biased way.

The sequencing input was thymocytes. The J gene is TRBJ2-3, the V gene TRBV11-3; D is possibly TRBD1 (5 bases). This clonotype originated in a boy under two years old with a congenital heart defect. The CDR3: CASSLDRALTDTQYF. In DNA form, the CDR3 reads TGTGCCAGCAGCTTAGACAGGGCCCTCACAGATACGCAGTATTTT.